Each of the 30 T cell receptor beta chains below was sequenced from the same sample in a study of blood T cells in healthy people across ages. A J-beta primer mix and a sample-barcoded 5' primer were used in a second PCR of roughly 6 to 12 cycles. One entry per CDR3 protein results from TCRdb running MiXCR on the 5' RACE reads. Of over 1.5 million distinct CDR3 sequences listed, 49% were seen once; the top ten hold around 2.1%. Sequencing input: blood. All receptors derive from a woman in her 40s in good health.

The table lists this clonotype with a few counts. The rearrangement links TRBV28 to TRBJ2-1; D is tentatively TRBD1 or TRBD2 (5 bases each). V lost 3 bases to trimming and J lost 2 bases, with 11 bases between them. The CDR3 length is 15 residues. CDR1 MDHEN and CDR2 SYDVKM come from the germline V gene. CDR3 protein: CASSFTGPAYNEQFF. As DNA, the CDR3 is TGTGCCAGCAGTTTCACGGGGCCCGCCTACAATGAGCAGTTCTTC. Combining the CDR3 with reference TRBV28 and TRBJ2-1 gives the whole variable domain DVKVTQSSRYLVKRTGEKVFLECVQDMDHENMFWYRQDPGLGLRLIYFSYDVKMKEKGDIPEGYSVSREKKERFSLILESASTNQTSMYLCASSFTGPAYNEQFFGPGTRLTVL.

The chain uses TRBV6-5 and TRBJ2-1; D is perhaps TRBD2 (6 bases). Looked up from germline, CDR1 is MNHEY and CDR2 is SVGAGI. The CDR3 loop spans 15 amino acids. V was clipped by 6 bases and J by 2 bases, with 14 bases between them. The CDR3 DNA sequence: TGTGCCAGCAGCTCCGGGACTCCGACCTACAATGAGCAGTTCTTC. Amino acids: CASSSGTPTYNEQFF.

The V gene is TRBV20-1, the J gene TRBJ2-5, with 11 bases fitting TRBD2. Germline CDR1 is DFQATT and CDR2 is SNEGSKA (reference sequence). Unmatched junction bases numbered 4, after V lost 3 bases and J lost 1 base. The CDR3 has 15 amino acids. The CDR3 spells CSASLAGGVQETQYF. The CDR3 DNA reads as TGCAGTGCTAGCCTAGCGGGGGGCGTCCAAGAGACCCAGTACTTC.

This rearrangement joins TRBV5-1 to TRBJ2-1, with D maybe TRBD1 (6 bases). CDR3 length: 17 amino acids. CDR1 is SGHRS, CDR2 YFSETQ, per germline. V was cut by 4 bases and J by 0 bases, with 17 bases left in between. Here the CDR3 DNA reads TGCGCCAGCAGCCCCGAGAGGGGGTTCACCTCCTACAATGAGCAGTTCTTC. Residues: CASSPERGFTSYNEQFF.

This clonotype showed up just a few times. J is TRBJ2-3 and V is TRBV5-1; 11 nucleotides line up with TRBD1. With V trimmed by 4 bases and J by 4 bases, 8 bases remained unmatched. Germline values: CDR1 SGHRS, CDR2 YFSETQ. The CDR3 consists of 16 residues. CDR3 in amino acids: CASSATGTGGPDTQYF. In nucleotides, the CDR3 is TGCGCCAGCAGCGCCACCGGGACAGGGGGTCCAGATACGCAGTATTTT.

As DNA, the CDR3 is TGCAGTGCTAGAGGACAGGCCAGCACAGATACGCAGTATTTT. This sequence encodes CSARGQASTDTQYF. This chain uses TRBV20-1 with TRBJ2-3; tentative D call: TRBD1 (6 bases). Germline-derived CDR1 and CDR2 are DFQATT and SNEGSKA (reference sequence). V lost 1 base, J lost 0 bases, and 8 bases lay in between. This CDR3 contains 14 residues.

The chain employs TRBV4-2 and TRBJ1-5; TRBD1 agrees at 7 bases. This CDR3 is 16 amino acids long. V lost 1 base and J lost 3; bases outside the gene matches: 6. Germline values: CDR1 LGHNA, CDR2 YNFKEQ. CDR3 sequence reads: CASSQVEGTVNQPQHF. CDR3 sequence (DNA): TGTGCCAGCAGCCAAGTTGAGGGGACAGTCAATCAGCCCCAGCATTTT.

This clonotype was recorded a few times. CDR3 region: CASSFRQDSPLHF. In DNA, the CDR3 is TGTGCCAGCAGTTTCAGGCAGGATTCACCCCTCCACTTT. The chain has TRBV28 and TRBJ1-6; D unclear. CDR1 and CDR2 from the germline V gene are MDHEN and SYDVKM. CDR3 length: 13 residues. V lost 3 bases to trimming and J lost 8 bases, with 8 bases between them.

This clonotype was observed a few times. The rearrangement joins TRBV12-3 or TRBV12-4 to TRBJ2-5; D remains ambiguous. The CDR3 spans 14 residues. The V end lost 3 bases, the J end lost 5 bases, and 13 bases lay between the germline ends. DNA for the CDR3: TGTGCCAGCAGTTTGACTCTTAGGGTGGAGACCCAGTACTTC. Translating it yields CASSLTLRVETQYF.

This rearrangement joins TRBV6-1 to TRBJ2-7; 8 bases match TRBD1. Germline lookup yields CDR1 MNHNS and CDR2 SASEGT. The CDR3 extends over 14 amino acids. J was trimmed by 2 bases and V by 8 bases; bases with no gene match: 8. CDR3 sequence reads: CASRRDRMTYEQYF. The DNA of the CDR3 is TGTGCCAGCCGCCGGGACAGGATGACCTACGAGCAGTACTTC.

The genes are TRBV25-1 and TRBJ1-2; D perhaps matches TRBD1 (6 bases). The CDR3 runs to 15 residues. Germline-derived CDR1 and CDR2 are MGHDK and SYGVNS. Trimming removed 1 base at V and 8 bases at J, with 17 bases between. This chain's CDR3 is CASSEWGGGPSGYTF. The CDR3 DNA is TGTGCCAGCAGTGAATGGGGAGGGGGGCCTAGCGGCTACACCTTC.

This clonotype came up a few times. V gene TRBV20-1 combines with J gene TRBJ2-5; D uncertain. V was cut by 0 bases and J by 3 bases, with 8 bases left in between. The CDR3 spans 13 residues. Germline lookup yields CDR1 DFQATT and CDR2 SNEGSKA (reference sequence). CDR3 loop: CSAREAVEETQYF. The CDR3 bases are TGCAGTGCTAGAGAGGCAGTGGAAGAGACCCAGTACTTC.

A few counts support this clonotype. V gene TRBV29-1 combines with J gene TRBJ2-5, with D possibly matching TRBD2 (6 bases). The CDR3 totals 13 residues. V gave up 4 bases and J gave up 4 bases, with 13 bases separating them. The germline V gene has CDR1 SQVTM and CDR2 ANQGSEA. The CDR3 sequence is CSVAITSLETQYF. The CDR3 DNA is TGCAGCGTTGCGATCACTAGCTTAGAGACCCAGTACTTC.

This chain connects TRBV29-1 to TRBJ1-2; D unclear. From germline, CDR1 is SQVTM and CDR2 ANQGSEA. The CDR3 spans 12 residues. Deletions cut 6 bases from V and 1 base from J, with 9 bases between. The CDR3 protein is CSVPTDNYGYTF. The CDR3 bases are TGCAGCGTGCCCACTGATAACTATGGCTACACCTTC.

With regard to this clonotype: A read error is likely, as this CDR3 ends without the conserved phenylalanine or tryptophan. V is TRBV7-2 and J is TRBJ2-1; a possible D gene is TRBD2 (7 bases). Germline V gene lookup returns CDR1 SGHTA and CDR2 FQGNSA. The CDR3 loop spans 15 amino acids. The germline V and J ends were trimmed by 4 bases and 4 bases, with 14 bases remaining between them. The CDR3 sequence: CASSYGGASYNEQFL. The CDR3 nucleotides read TGTGCCAGCAGCTATGGGGGGGCCTCGTACAATGAGCAGTTCTTA.

The chain joins TRBV25-1 to TRBJ1-1, with TRBD1 as a possible D gene (5 bases). Germline V gives CDR1 MGHDK, CDR2 SYGVNS. V gave up 6 bases and J gave up 3 bases, with 11 bases separating them. The CDR3 extends over 13 amino acids. CDR3 protein: CASRGLGDTEAFF. In DNA, the CDR3 is TGTGCCAGCAGGGGACTTGGGGACACTGAAGCTTTCTTT.

The rearrangement uses TRBV5-1 and TRBJ2-1, with a possible D match to TRBD2 (6 bases). The V and J ends lost 3 bases and 1 base respectively, with 14 bases between them. The CDR3 has 16 residues. Germline V CDR1 and CDR2: SGHRS, YFSETQ. In nucleotides, the CDR3 is TGCGCCAGCAGCTGGGCCTCTGGAGGGTCCTACAATGAGCAGTTCTTC. Its translation: CASSWASGGSYNEQFF.

This chain joins TRBV7-2 and TRBJ2-7; TRBD1 matches 9 bases. The germline CDR1 and CDR2 sequences are SGHTA and FQGNSA. This CDR3 region has 18 residues. Germline trimming cut 3 bases from V and 0 bases from J; bases unmatched to any gene: 12. The CDR3 loop reads CASSLGQGARPFSYEQYF. The DNA of the CDR3 is TGTGCCAGCAGCTTGGGACAGGGCGCACGTCCTTTCTCCTACGAGCAGTACTTC.

This clonotype was found a few times. This chain joins TRBV29-1 and TRBJ2-3; 8 nucleotides line up with TRBD1. The CDR3 totals 13 residues. Germline trimming cut 6 bases from V and 4 bases from J; bases unmatched to any gene: 6. In germline, CDR1 is SQVTM, CDR2 ANQGSEA. The CDR3: CSVSGGAADTQYF. The CDR3 DNA reads TGCAGCGTATCAGGGGGCGCCGCAGATACGCAGTATTTT.

J is TRBJ1-1 and V is TRBV5-5, with D unresolved. The CDR3 is 14 residues long. Looked up from germline, CDR1 is SGHKS and CDR2 is YYEKEE (reference sequence). V was clipped by 2 bases and J by 5 bases, with 13 bases between them. The CDR3 bases are TGTGCCAGCAGCTTTTCGAAAGGGAATACTGAAGCTTTCTTT. It is translated as CASSFSKGNTEAFF.

This chain links TRBV7-2 with TRBJ2-1; D possibly corresponds to TRBD2 (5 bases). CDR3 length: 16 amino acids. Germline CDR1 SGHTA, CDR2 FQGNSA. V was clipped by 5 bases and J by 7 bases, with 21 bases between them. CDR3 region: CASSREQRRARNEQFF. The CDR3, as DNA: TGTGCCAGCAGCCGAGAACAGCGGCGGGCGCGGAATGAGCAGTTCTTC.

The chain couples TRBV20-1 to TRBJ2-1, with 10 bases identical to TRBD2. The CDR3 length is 16 residues. Germline assignment: CDR1 DFQATT and CDR2 SNEGSKA (reference sequence). V lost 2 bases to trimming and J lost 9 bases; unmatched junction nucleotides: 13. CDR3 amino acids: CSARLAGAASVSEQFF. For the CDR3, the DNA is TGCAGTGCTAGACTAGCGGGGGCCGCATCCGTCAGTGAGCAGTTCTTC.

On this clonotype: The junction differs from germline at one of its ends, possibly a read error. The chain is built from TRBV7-2 and TRBJ2-5; D is possibly TRBD2 (7 bases). The DNA end is more similar to TRBJ2-7, so the J call may be wrong. Germline V gene sequence: CDR1 SGHTA, CDR2 FQGNSA. The CDR3 covers 14 residues. The CDR3, as DNA: TGTGCCAGCAGATTAGGGGGAGGGGCCAACGAGCAGTACTTC. Residues: CASRLGGGANEQYF.

This clonotype was observed a single time. The chain recombines TRBV6-2 or TRBV6-3 with TRBJ2-5; D is possibly TRBD2 (6 bases). Germline CDR1 and CDR2: MNHEY and SVGEGT. V lost 2 bases, J lost 4 bases, and 11 bases lay in between. The CDR3 consists of 14 residues. The CDR3 reads CASSYALGGETQYF. DNA for the CDR3: TGTGCCAGCAGTTACGCCCTGGGAGGAGAGACCCAGTACTTC.

The V and J genes are TRBV27 and TRBJ2-5; 7 positions match TRBD1. The CDR3 is 17 residues long. Trimming took 6 bases from V and 4 from J; bases not matched to a gene: 17. Germline V gives CDR1 MNHEY, CDR2 SMNVEV (reference sequence). Written as DNA, the CDR3 is TGTGCCAGCAGAAGTCTTAAGCTGGCAGGGGGAAGAGAGACCCAGTACTTC. Translation gives CASRSLKLAGGRETQYF.

The chain links TRBV4-2 to TRBJ1-1, with D possibly TRBD1 on 5 matching bases. CDR3 length: 16 residues. Germline values: CDR1 LGHNA, CDR2 YNFKEQ. V was cut by 1 base and J by 6 bases, with 18 bases left in between. CDR3 residues: CASSQAVSVTGAEAFF. For the CDR3, the DNA is TGTGCCAGCAGCCAAGCCGTTTCTGTAACAGGTGCTGAAGCTTTCTTT.

This clonotype was counted between two and nine times. V and J are TRBV6-2 or TRBV6-3 and TRBJ2-1; D remains unclear. This CDR3 is built from 15 residues. V was clipped by 4 bases and J by 4 bases, with 14 bases between them. CDR1 and CDR2 from the germline V gene are MNHEY and SVGEGT. This CDR3 is CASSSPFDKYNEQFF. CDR3 nucleotide sequence: TGTGCCAGCAGTTCCCCCTTTGACAAGTACAATGAGCAGTTCTTC.

The V gene is TRBV10-3, the J gene TRBJ1-5; D remains unclear. Trimming left V 3 bases short and J 1 base short, with 7 bases between. The CDR3 runs to 14 residues. Germline CDR1 is ENHRY and CDR2 is SYGVKD. The CDR3 coding sequence is TGTGCCATCAGTGACGAGGGAAGCAATCAGCCCCAGCATTTT. Translated: CAISDEGSNQPQHF.

This chain connects TRBV5-1 to TRBJ2-3; 7 bases align to TRBD1. In germline, CDR1 is SGHRS, CDR2 YFSETQ. The CDR3 is 14 amino acids. V shed 2 bases and J 6 bases; nucleotides not matched to a gene: 6. CDR3 DNA: TGCGCCAGCAGCTTAAGTACAGGGGTTGATACGCAGTATTTT. This encodes CASSLSTGVDTQYF.

The rearrangement uses TRBV6-5 and TRBJ2-7; maybe TRBD2 (6 bases). From germline, CDR1 is MNHEY and CDR2 SVGAGI. V was shortened by 7 bases and J by 5 bases, with 9 bases between the two germline ends. The CDR3 is 11 residues long. DNA for the CDR3: TGTGCCAGCACGGAGGGTCACGAGCAGTACTTC. As protein: CASTEGHEQYF.